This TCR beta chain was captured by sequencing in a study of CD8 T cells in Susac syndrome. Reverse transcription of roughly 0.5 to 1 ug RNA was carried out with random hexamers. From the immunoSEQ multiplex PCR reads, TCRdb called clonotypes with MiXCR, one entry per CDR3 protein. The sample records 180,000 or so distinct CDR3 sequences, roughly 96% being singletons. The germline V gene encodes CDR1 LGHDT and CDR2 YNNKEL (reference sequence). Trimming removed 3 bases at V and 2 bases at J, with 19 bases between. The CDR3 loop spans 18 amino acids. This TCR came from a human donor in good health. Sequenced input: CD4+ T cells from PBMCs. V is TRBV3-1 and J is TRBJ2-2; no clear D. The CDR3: CASSHTRLEKGNTGELFF. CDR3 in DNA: TGTGCCAGCAGCCACACCCGACTGGAAAAGGGAAACACCGGGGAGCTGTTTTTT.